This is a list of T cell receptor beta chains from one sample in a study of blood T cell repertoires in COVID-19. Profiled with immunoSEQ multiplex PCR; TCRdb holds only in-frame clones, not every one. The top ten hold around 6.1% of the sample, which has around 66,000 clones, 70% to 90% seen once. Sequencing was carried out using peripheral blood. The receptors shown here come from a man between 60 and 70 years old with acute or convalescent COVID-19. The CDR3 runs from the conserved cysteine through the conserved F or W. A D gene is named only where the DNA matches it firmly. Size values are once, few and many counts, or a class for expanded clones, and some rows have none.

V gene	J gene	clone size	D gene	CDR3 protein	CDR3 DNA
TRBV19	TRBJ2-1	once	TRBD1	CATTTTGQGFGNEQFF	TGTGCCACCACGACCACGGGACAGGGGTTCGGGAATGAGCAGTTCTTC
TRBV6-1	TRBJ1-5	-	TRBD1	CASSDDRDPVYSNQPQHF	TGTGCCAGCAGTGATGACAGGGATCCTGTTTATAGCAATCAGCCCCAGCATTTT
TRBV7-2	TRBJ2-3	once	-	CASSLAGRGTVDTQYF	TGTGCCAGCAGCTTAGCGGGTCGGGGGACGGTGGATACGCAGTATTTT
TRBV7-2	TRBJ1-1	-	TRBD1	CASSRTGPEAFF	TGTGCCAGCAGCCGGACAGGACCTGAAGCTTTCTTT
TRBV3-1/TRBV3-2	TRBJ1-2	-	-	CASSVRRQHGYTF	TGTGCCAGCAGTGTGAGGAGGCAACATGGCTACACCTTC
TRBV2	TRBJ2-7	-	TRBD2	CASSPRTSGYEQYF	TGTGCCAGCAGTCCGAGGACTAGCGGATACGAGCAGTACTTC
TRBV18	TRBJ2-5	-	TRBD2	CASSPGLAEETQYF	TGTGCCAGCTCACCGGGACTAGCGGAAGAGACCCAGTACTTC
TRBV24-1	TRBJ1-1	-	-	CATSRGGNTEAFF	TGTGCCACCAGTAGGGGAGGGAACACTGAAGCTTTCTTT
TRBV6-6	TRBJ1-1	-	-	CASGGDGEDTEAFF	TGTGCCAGCGGGGGGGATGGGGAGGACACTGAAGCTTTCTTT
TRBV10-3	TRBJ2-7	-	TRBD2	CAISESSGGALEQYF	TGTGCCATCAGTGAGTCAAGCGGGGGGGCCTTGGAGCAGTACTTC
TRBV18	TRBJ2-4	-	TRBD1	CASSPRTGGGENIQYF	TGTGCCAGCTCACCACGGACAGGGGGTGGTGAAAACATTCAGTACTTC
TRBV6-4	TRBJ2-7	-	TRBD1	CASSGPGGPPYEQYF	TGTGCCAGCAGTGGACCAGGGGGCCCACCCTACGAGCAGTACTTC
TRBV7-9	TRBJ2-2	-	TRBD2	CASSLAGLAASGGELFF	TGTGCCAGCAGCCTAGCAGGTCTAGCGGCTTCGGGTGGGGAGCTGTTTTTT
TRBV6-5	TRBJ1-5	-	TRBD1	CASSRDSNQPQHF	TGTGCCAGCAGTCGGGACAGTAATCAGCCCCAGCATTTT
TRBV10-2	TRBJ1-5	few	-	CASSGFYYSNQPQHF	TGCGCCAGCAGTGGGTTCTATTATAGCAATCAGCCCCAGCATTTT
TRBV9	TRBJ2-6	-	TRBD2	CASSVPTGGGSGANVLTF	TGTGCCAGCAGCGTGCCCACCGGCGGGGGCTCTGGGGCCAACGTCCTGACTTTC
TRBV7-2	TRBJ2-2	-	TRBD2	CASSPSGWGGTGELFF	TGTGCCAGCAGTCCTAGTGGTTGGGGGGGCACCGGGGAGCTGTTTTTT
TRBV2	TRBJ1-5	-	TRBD1	CASHRGTNQPQHF	TGTGCCAGCCACAGGGGAACCAATCAGCCCCAGCATTTT
TRBV4-2	TRBJ1-6	few	-	CASSQVVADLRSPLHF	TGTGCCAGCAGCCAAGTTGTGGCAGATCTCCGTTCACCCCTCCACTTT
TRBV27	TRBJ1-2	-	-	CASSQGAAHGYTF	TGTGCCAGCAGCCAAGGAGCAGCCCATGGCTACACCTTC
TRBV5-1	TRBJ2-5	once	TRBD1	CASSFGQGDSQETQYF	TGCGCCAGCAGCTTCGGACAGGGGGACTCTCAAGAGACCCAGTACTTC
TRBV2	TRBJ1-2	-	TRBD1	CASSTGQDIFENYGYTF	TGTGCCAGCAGTACCGGACAGGATATCTTTGAAAACTATGGCTACACCTTC
TRBV2	TRBJ2-3	-	TRBD2	CASSLSGGAETDTQYF	TGTGCCAGCAGCCTTAGCGGGGGGGCCGAGACAGATACGCAGTATTTT
TRBV3-1/TRBV3-2	TRBJ1-1	-	-	CASSQEGASNTEAFF	TGTGCCAGCAGCCAAGAGGGGGCGTCGAACACTGAAGCTTTCTTT
TRBV12-3/TRBV12-4	TRBJ1-4	-	-	CASSLGYYEKLFF	TGTGCCAGCAGTTTAGGGTACTATGAAAAACTGTTTTTT
TRBV2	TRBJ2-1	-	-	CASSEAPGSDNEQFF	TGTGCCAGCAGTGAAGCTCCCGGGTCAGACAATGAGCAGTTCTTC
TRBV13	TRBJ1-1	-	TRBD1	CASSRTGVNEAFF	TGTGCCAGCAGCAGGACAGGGGTGAATGAAGCTTTCTTT
TRBV30	TRBJ1-6	once	-	CAWIVQGSPLHF	TGTGCCTGGATTGTCCAGGGATCACCCCTCCACTTT
TRBV9	TRBJ1-2	few	-	CASSPVKGGYTF	TGTGCCAGCAGCCCCGTGAAGGGGGGCTACACCTTC
TRBV19	TRBJ1-1	-	-	CAAGQRNTEAFF	TGTGCAGCGGGGCAGCGAAACACTGAAGCTTTCTTT
TRBV6-1	TRBJ1-1	-	TRBD1	CASRPEDRVEAFF	TGTGCCAGCAGACCCGAGGACAGGGTTGAAGCTTTCTTT
TRBV19	TRBJ1-1	few	-	CASSTLGGALNTEAFF	TGTGCCAGTAGTACCCTCGGCGGGGCCTTAAACACTGAAGCTTTCTTT
TRBV12-2	TRBJ1-5	-	-	CASRLQISGGGFQPQHF	TGTGCAAGTCGCTTACAAATTTCAGGGGGTGGCTTTCAGCCCCAGCATTTT
TRBV20-1	TRBJ1-2	-	-	CRPGHEGYTF	TGCAGGCCGGGACACGAAGGCTACACCTTC
TRBV5-4	TRBJ1-4	-	-	CASSPGGVSNEKLFF	TGTGCCAGCAGCCCGGGAGGAGTTTCTAATGAAAAACTGTTTTTT
TRBV3-1/TRBV3-2	TRBJ2-1	-	TRBD1	CASSRSTGTYEQFF	TGTGCCAGCAGCCGATCGACAGGGACATATGAGCAGTTCTTC
TRBV19	TRBJ2-2	-	TRBD2	CASSLTGTTTGELFF	TGTGCCAGTAGTCTAACCGGGACTACCACCGGGGAGCTGTTTTTT
TRBV19	TRBJ1-5	-	-	CASSISNQPQHF	TGTGCCAGTAGTATTTCGAATCAGCCCCAGCATTTT
TRBV27	TRBJ1-4	once	TRBD1	CASSSGTGVLGTNEKLFF	TGTGCCAGCAGTTCCGGGACAGGGGTTTTGGGAACTAATGAAAAACTGTTTTTT
TRBV3-1/TRBV3-2	TRBJ2-2	-	-	CASSQNSPNTGELFF	TGTGCCAGCAGCCAAAACAGCCCAAACACCGGGGAGCTGTTTTTT
TRBV4-3	TRBJ2-5	-	TRBD2	CASSQDRQLAGQETQYF	TGCGCCAGCAGCCAAGATCGCCAACTAGCGGGCCAAGAGACCCAGTACTTC
TRBV7-2	TRBJ1-5	-	TRBD1	CASSSDRGNQPQHF	TGTGCCAGCAGCTCAGACAGGGGCAATCAGCCCCAGCATTTT
TRBV6-5	TRBJ1-4	-	-	CASSYMAGGEKLFF	TGTGCCAGCAGTTACATGGCGGGGGGTGAAAAACTGTTTTTT
TRBV27	TRBJ1-5	-	-	CASSPGTLTNQPQHF	TGTGCCAGCAGTCCTGGGACACTTACCAATCAGCCCCAGCATTTT